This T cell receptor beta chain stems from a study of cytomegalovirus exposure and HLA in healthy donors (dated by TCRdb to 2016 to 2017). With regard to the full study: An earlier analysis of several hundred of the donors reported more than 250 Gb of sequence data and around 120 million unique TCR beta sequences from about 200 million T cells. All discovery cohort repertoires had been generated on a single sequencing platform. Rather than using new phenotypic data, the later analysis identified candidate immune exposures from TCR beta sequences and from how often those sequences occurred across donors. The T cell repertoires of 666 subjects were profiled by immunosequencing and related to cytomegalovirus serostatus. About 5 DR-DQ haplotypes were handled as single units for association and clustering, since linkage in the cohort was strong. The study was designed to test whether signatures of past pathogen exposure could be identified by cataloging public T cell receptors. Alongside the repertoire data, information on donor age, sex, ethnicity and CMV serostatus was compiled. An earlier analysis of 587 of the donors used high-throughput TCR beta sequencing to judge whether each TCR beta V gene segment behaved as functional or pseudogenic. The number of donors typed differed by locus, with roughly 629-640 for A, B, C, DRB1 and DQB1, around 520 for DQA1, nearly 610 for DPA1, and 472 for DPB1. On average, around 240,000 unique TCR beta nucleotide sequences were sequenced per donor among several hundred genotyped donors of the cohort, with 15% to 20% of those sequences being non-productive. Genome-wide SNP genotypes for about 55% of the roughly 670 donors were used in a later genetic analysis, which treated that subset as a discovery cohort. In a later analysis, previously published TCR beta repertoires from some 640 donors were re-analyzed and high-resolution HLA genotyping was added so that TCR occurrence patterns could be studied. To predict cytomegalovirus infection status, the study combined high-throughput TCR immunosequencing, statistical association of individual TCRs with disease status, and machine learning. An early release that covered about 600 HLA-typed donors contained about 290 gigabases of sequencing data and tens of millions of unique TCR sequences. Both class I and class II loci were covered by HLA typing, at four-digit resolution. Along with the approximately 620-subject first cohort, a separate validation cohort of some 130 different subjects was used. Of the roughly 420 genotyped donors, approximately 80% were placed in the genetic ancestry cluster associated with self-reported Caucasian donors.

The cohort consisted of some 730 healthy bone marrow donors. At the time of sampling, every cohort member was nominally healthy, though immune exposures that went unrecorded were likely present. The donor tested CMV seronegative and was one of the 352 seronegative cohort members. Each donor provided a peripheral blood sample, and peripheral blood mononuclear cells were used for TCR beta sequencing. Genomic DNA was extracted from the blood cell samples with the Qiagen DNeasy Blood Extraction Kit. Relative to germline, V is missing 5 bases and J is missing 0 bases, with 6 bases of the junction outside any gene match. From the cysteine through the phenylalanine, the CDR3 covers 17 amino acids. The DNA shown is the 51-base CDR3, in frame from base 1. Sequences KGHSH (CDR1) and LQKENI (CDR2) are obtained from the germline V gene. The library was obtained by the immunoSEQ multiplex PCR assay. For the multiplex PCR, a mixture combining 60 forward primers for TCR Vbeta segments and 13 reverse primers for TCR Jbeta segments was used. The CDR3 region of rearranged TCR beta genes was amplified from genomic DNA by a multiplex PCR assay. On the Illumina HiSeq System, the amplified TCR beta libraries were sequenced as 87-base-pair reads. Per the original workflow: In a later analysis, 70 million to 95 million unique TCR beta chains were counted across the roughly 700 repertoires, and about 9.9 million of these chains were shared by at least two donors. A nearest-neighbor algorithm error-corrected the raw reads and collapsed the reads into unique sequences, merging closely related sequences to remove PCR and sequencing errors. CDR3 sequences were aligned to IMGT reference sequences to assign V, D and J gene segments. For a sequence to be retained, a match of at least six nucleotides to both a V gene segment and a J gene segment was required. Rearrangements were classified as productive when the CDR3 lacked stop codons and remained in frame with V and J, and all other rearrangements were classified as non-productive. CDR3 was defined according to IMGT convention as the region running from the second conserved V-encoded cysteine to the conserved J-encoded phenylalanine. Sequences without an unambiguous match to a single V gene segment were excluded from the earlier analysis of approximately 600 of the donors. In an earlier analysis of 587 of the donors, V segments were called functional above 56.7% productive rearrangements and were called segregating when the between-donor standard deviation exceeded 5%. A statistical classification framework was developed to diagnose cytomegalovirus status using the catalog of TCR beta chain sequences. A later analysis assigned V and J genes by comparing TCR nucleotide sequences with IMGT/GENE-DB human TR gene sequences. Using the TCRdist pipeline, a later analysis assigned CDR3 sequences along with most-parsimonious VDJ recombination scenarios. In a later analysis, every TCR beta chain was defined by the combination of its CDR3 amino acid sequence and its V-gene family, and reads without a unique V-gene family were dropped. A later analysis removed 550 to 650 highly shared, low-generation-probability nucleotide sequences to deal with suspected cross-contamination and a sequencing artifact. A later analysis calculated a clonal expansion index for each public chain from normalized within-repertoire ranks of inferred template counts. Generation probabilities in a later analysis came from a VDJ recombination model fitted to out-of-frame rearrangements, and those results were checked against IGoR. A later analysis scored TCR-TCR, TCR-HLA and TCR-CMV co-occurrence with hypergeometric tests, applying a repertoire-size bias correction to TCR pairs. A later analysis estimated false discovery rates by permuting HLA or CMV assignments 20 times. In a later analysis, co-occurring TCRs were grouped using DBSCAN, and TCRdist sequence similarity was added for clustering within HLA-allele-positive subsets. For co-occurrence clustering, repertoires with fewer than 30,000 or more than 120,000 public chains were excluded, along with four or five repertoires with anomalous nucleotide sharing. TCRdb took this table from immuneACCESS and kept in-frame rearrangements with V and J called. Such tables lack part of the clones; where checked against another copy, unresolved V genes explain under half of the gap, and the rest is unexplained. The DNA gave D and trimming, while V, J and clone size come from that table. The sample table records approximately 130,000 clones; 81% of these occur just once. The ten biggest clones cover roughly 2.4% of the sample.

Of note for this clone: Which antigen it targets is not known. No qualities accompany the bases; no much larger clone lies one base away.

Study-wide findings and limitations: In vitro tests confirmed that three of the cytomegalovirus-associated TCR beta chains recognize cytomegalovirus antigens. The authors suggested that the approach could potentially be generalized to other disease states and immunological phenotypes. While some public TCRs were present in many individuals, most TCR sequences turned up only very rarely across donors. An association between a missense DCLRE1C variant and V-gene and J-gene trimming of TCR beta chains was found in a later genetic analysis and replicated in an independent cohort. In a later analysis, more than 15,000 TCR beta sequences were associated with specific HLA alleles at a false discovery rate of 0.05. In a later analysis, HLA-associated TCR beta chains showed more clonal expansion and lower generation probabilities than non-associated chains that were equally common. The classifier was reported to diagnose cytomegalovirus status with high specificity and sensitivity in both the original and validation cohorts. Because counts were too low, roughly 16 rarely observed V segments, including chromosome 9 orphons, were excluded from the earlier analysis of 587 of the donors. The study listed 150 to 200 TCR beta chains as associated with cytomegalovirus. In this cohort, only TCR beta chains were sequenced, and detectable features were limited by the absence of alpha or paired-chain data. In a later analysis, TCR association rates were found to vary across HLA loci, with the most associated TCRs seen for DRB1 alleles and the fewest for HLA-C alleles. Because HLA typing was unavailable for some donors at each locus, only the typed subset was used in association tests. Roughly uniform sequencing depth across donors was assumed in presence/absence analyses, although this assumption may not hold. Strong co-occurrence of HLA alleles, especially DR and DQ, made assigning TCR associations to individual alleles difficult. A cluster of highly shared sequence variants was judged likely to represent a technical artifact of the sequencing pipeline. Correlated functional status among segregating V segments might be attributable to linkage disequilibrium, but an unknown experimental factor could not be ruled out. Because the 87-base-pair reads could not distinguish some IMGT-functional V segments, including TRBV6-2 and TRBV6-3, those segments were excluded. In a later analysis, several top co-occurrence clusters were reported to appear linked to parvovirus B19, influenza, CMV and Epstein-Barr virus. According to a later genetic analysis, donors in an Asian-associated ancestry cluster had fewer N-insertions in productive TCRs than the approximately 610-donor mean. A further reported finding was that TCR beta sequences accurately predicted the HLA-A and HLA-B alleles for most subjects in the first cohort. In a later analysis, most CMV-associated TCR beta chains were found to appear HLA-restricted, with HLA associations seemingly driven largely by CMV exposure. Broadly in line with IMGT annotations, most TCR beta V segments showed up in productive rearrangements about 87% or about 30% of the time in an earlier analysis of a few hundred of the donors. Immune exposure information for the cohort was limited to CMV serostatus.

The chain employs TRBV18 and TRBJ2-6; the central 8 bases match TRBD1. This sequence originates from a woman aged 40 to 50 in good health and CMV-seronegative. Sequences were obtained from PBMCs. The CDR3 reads CASSDRGLNSGANVLTF. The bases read TGTGCCAGCTCAGACAGGGGTCTGAACTCTGGGGCCAACGTCCTGACTTTC.